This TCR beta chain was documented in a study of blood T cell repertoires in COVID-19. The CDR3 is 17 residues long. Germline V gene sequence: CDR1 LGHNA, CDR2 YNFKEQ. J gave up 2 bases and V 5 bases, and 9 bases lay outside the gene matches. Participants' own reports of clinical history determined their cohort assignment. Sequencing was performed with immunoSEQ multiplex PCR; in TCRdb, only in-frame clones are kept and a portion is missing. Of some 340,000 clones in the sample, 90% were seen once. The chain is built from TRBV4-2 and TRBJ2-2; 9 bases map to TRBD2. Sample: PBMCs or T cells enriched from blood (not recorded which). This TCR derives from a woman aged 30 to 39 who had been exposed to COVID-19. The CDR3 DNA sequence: TGTGCCAGCAGCGCCAAGGCGGGAGGGCCTAACACCGGGGAGCTGTTTTTT. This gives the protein CASSAKAGGPNTGELFF.